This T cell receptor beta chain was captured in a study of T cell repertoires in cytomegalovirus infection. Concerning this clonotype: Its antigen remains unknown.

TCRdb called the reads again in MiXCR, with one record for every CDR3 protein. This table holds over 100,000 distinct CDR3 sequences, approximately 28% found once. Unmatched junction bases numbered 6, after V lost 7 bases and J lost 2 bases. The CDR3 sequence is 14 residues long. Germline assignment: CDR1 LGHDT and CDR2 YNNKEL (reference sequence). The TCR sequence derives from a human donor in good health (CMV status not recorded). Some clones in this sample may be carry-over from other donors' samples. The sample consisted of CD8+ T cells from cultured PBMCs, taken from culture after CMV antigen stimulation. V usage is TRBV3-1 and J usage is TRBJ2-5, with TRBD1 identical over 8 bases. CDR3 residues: CASTRTGFQETQYF. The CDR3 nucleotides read TGTGCCAGCACCCGGACAGGGTTTCAAGAGACCCAGTACTTC.